This record concerns one TCR beta chain sequence. As handled by the study authors: Quality scores were absent from the junction-only immunoSEQ sequences, so filtering differed. Sequenced by immunoSEQ multiplex PCR; TCRdb stores in-frame clones only, minus some. V and J calls plus clone size are reproduced from that table; the DNA served to infer D and trimming. Of about 2,500,000 clones detected, more than 90% appear once; the ten largest clones hold 0.14%. This specimen comes from a study of shared clonotypes between healthy human individuals. Germline-derived CDR1 and CDR2 are SGHAT and FQNNGV. Trimming took 3 bases from V and 7 from J, leaving 12 bases between them. CDR3 size: 13 residues.

The TCR was taken from a man aged 18 to 35 in good health. Sequencing input: naive CD4+ T cells sorted from blood. The sample's subset: CD45RA+ positively selected. The chain carries TRBV11-2 and TRBJ1-1; no firm D call. In nucleotides, the CDR3 is TGTGCCAGCAGCTTTTACCGGCAGAGTGAAGCTTTCTTT. This translates into CASSFYRQSEAFF.